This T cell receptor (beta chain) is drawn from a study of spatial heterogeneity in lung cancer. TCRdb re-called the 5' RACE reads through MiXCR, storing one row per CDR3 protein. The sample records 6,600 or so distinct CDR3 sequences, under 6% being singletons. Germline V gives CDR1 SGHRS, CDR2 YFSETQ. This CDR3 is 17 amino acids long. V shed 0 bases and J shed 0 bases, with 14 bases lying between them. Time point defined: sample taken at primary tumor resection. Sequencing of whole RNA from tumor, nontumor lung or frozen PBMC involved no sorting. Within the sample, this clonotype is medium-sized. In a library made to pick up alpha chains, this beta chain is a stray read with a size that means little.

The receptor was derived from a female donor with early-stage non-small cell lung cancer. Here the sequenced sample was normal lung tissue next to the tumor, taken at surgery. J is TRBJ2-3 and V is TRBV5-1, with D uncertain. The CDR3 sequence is CASSLVSDSTSTDTQYF. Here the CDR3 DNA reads TGCGCCAGCAGCTTGGTATCCGACTCTACTAGCACAGATACGCAGTATTTT.